The TCR beta chain under discussion was sequenced for a study of early T cells in non-severe SARS-CoV-2 infection (dated by TCRdb to about 2021). Regarding the research as a whole: Bulk RNA from unsorted whole blood was used for TCR sequencing, so alpha and beta chains could not be paired. The paper's findings and limits, for the study overall: VDJdb matching was skewed toward anti-spike CD8 responses and likely underestimated virus-specific expansions, missing private and CD4 specificities.

A remark on this clonotype: This clone's antigen is unknown. No base-level quality is on record; no much larger clone is a single base apart.

Library method: 5' RACE. TCRdb lists the instrument as NextSeq 500. To correct for sequencing error and PCR bias, the TCR library protocol tagged individual cDNA molecules with unique molecular identifiers. Both TCR alpha and beta chains were sequenced, and tight co-correlation was observed between alpha and beta sequence abundances in each sample. As for the authors' bioinformatics: Decombinator V4 was used to perform V gene, J gene and CDR3 annotation of TCR sequences. TCRs were defined as expanded if a significant change between any two time points was detected under a Poisson model with p below 0.0001. TCR abundances were normalised to the total number of TCRs sequenced in each sample and reported as counts per million. TRAV1-2 paired with TRAJ12, TRAJ20 or TRAJ33 defined MAIT TCRs, while TRAV10 paired with TRAJ18 defined iNKT TCRs. VDJdb, accessed 1 November 2021, was searched for CMV, EBV and SARS-CoV-2 annotated TCRs, with TCRs annotated for multiple antigens excluded. TCRdb reworked the public reads: Q25 trimming with fastp, MiXCR clone assembly, productive beta chains retained. A single entry per CDR3 protein holds the most common genes and DNA from its merged rows. These V and J calls rely on TCRdb rather than the paper's analysis. The sample records around 40,000 distinct CDR3 sequences, about 6.3% of which are singletons. 5% to 6.5% of the sample is taken by the ten largest.

For CDR1 and CDR2, the germline V gene (reference sequence) lists SGHNT and YYREEE. Including the terminal cysteine and phenylalanine, the CDR3 comprises 16 residues. Here the CDR3 DNA is all that survives: 48 bases in frame from base 1. V is pruned by 0 bases and J by 3 bases, leaving 7 bases of the junction without a gene match. This was a case-control study nested in a cohort of healthcare workers in London, UK, who had nasopharyngeal swab PCR tests and blood samples taken every week. Healthcare workers were recruited between 23 and 31 March 2020, during the week of the UK lockdown, and were followed weekly for up to roughly 15 weeks.

The rearranged chain carries TRBV5-4 and TRBJ2-7; 9 nucleotides in the junction match TRBD1. The sequence derives from an adult who was a healthcare worker with PCR-confirmed SARS-CoV-2 infection or an uninfected control (not recorded which). What was sequenced was whole blood. This receptor has the CDR3 CASSLATGGGYYEQYF. The bases are TGTGCCAGCAGCTTGGCAACAGGGGGCGGATACTACGAGCAGTACTTC.